This passage covers 16 T cell receptor beta chains from one sample sequenced in a study of T cell changes during pregnancy in multiple sclerosis. Repertoires were generated with immunoSEQ multiplex PCR, while TCRdb's copy carries only in-frame clones and drops some. Here the sample spans some 41,000 clones, 80% to 90% being singletons. This material consisted of CD4+ T cells from peripheral blood mononuclear cells, taken after pregnancy. These receptor sequences come from a female donor with multiple sclerosis, enrolled in a pregnancy study.

The chain joins TRBV4-2 to TRBJ2-1; tentative D call: TRBD2 (6 bases). Germline assignment: CDR1 LGHNA and CDR2 YNFKEQ. The CDR3 extends over 15 amino acids. V lost 1 base to trimming and J lost 5 bases, with 12 bases between them. DNA for the CDR3: TGTGCCAGCAGCCAAGTGGGGCGCGGGAACAATGAGCAGTTCTTC. This gives the protein CASSQVGRGNNEQFF.

The genes are TRBV5-4 and TRBJ2-2; tentatively, D is TRBD2 (7 bases). The V and J ends lost 4 bases and 4 bases respectively, with 20 bases between them. The CDR3 has 17 residues. Germline lookup yields CDR1 SGHNT and CDR2 YYREEE (reference sequence). CDR3 coding DNA: TGTGCCAGCAGCCGGTCCTTAGGGGGGGCGCGCACCGGGGAGCTGTTTTTT. Its translation is CASSRSLGGARTGELFF. The variable domain in full, completed from reference TRBV5-4 and TRBJ2-2, reads ETGVTQSPTHLIKTRGQQVTLRCSSQSGHNTVSWYQQALGQGPQFIFQYYREEENGRGNFPPRFSGLQFPNYSSELNVNALELDDSALYLCASSRSLGGARTGELFFGEGSRLTVL.

CDR3 in DNA: TGTGCCATCAGTGAAGGGACAGTTCCTGAAGCTTTCTTT. Translating it yields CAISEGTVPEAFF. The chain carries TRBV10-3 and TRBJ1-1; TRBD1 matches at 7 bases. The CDR3 has 13 residues. Trimming at V came to 3 bases and at J to 6 bases, leaving 4 bases not matched to a gene. Germline V gene lookup returns CDR1 ENHRY and CDR2 SYGVKD.

The chain is built from TRBV5-1 and TRBJ1-4, with D possibly being TRBD1 (6 bases). V gave up 4 bases and J gave up 4 bases, with 11 bases separating them. The germline V gene encodes CDR1 SGHRS and CDR2 YFSETQ. The CDR3 length is 14 residues. The DNA of the CDR3 is TGCGCCAGCAGCCTGGGAGGGGGTAATGAAAAACTGTTTTTT. This encodes CASSLGGGNEKLFF.

The chain has TRBV4-2 and TRBJ2-5; 11 nucleotides match TRBD2. The CDR3 has 16 residues. V lost 4 bases and J lost 3; bases outside the gene matches: 7. Germline V CDR1 and CDR2: LGHNA, YNFKEQ. In DNA form, the CDR3 reads TGTGCCAGCAGCCTATTGACTAGCGGGACGGAAGAGACCCAGTACTTC. Its translation: CASSLLTSGTEETQYF.

The V call is TRBV29-1, the J call TRBJ1-1; 9 nucleotides align to TRBD1. V was clipped by 5 bases and J by 5 bases; unmatched bases: 3. The V gene's germline CDR1 is SQVTM and CDR2 ANQGSEA. This CDR3 contains 12 residues. CDR3 residues: CSVHRGLTEAFF. In DNA, the CDR3 is TGCAGCGTTCACAGGGGGCTTACTGAAGCTTTCTTT.

This clone appeared once. The J gene is TRBJ2-1, the V gene TRBV10-3, with D possibly TRBD2 on 5 matching bases. V was shortened by 8 bases and J by 0 bases, with 14 bases between the two germline ends. The length of the CDR3 is 15 residues. Per germline, CDR1 ENHRY and CDR2 SYGVKD. The CDR3 sequence is CAIGSSRGSYNEQFF. The DNA for the CDR3 is TGTGCCATCGGCTCTAGCAGAGGCTCCTACAATGAGCAGTTCTTC.

V gene TRBV7-2 combines with J gene TRBJ2-1, with 13 bases aligning to TRBD2. The J segment lost 7 bases and the V segment lost 5 bases, leaving 5 bases of the junction unmatched. The germline gives CDR1 SGHTA, CDR2 FQGNSA. The CDR3 extends over 15 amino acids. The CDR3: CASSLLAGGSNEQFF. The CDR3 bases are TGTGCCAGCAGCCTACTAGCGGGAGGGTCAAATGAGCAGTTCTTC.

The rearrangement joins TRBV11-2 to TRBJ2-2, with D unclear. Trimming stripped 2 bases from V and 4 bases from J, with 8 bases between. The germline V gene encodes CDR1 SGHAT and CDR2 FQNNGV. The CDR3 totals 14 residues. CDR3 protein: CASSLTSGTGELFF. The DNA of the CDR3 is TGTGCCAGCAGCTTAACTTCCGGCACCGGGGAGCTGTTTTTT.

The chain has TRBV2 and TRBJ2-5, with no clear D. Germline CDR1 reads SNHLY; CDR2 reads FYNNEI. V lost 7 bases and J lost 9, with 18 bases in between. The CDR3 sequence is 13 residues long. The DNA of the CDR3 is TGTGCCAGCAATGACGCGGAACTGAGGCCCCAGTACTTC. Protein: CASNDAELRPQYF.

V and J are TRBV19 and TRBJ1-5; a possible D gene is TRBD1 (5 bases). The V end was cut by 6 bases, the J end by 0 bases, with 15 bases between. Germline V gene sequence: CDR1 LNHDA, CDR2 SQIVND (reference sequence). The CDR3 runs 16 residues. Here the CDR3 reads CASRTPGIGSNQPQHF. The DNA of the CDR3 is TGTGCCAGTAGAACACCAGGGATTGGTAGCAATCAGCCCCAGCATTTT.

This sequence joins TRBV5-5 and TRBJ2-2; D is ambiguous. CDR3 length: 15 residues. The V and J ends lost 1 base and 1 base respectively, with 8 bases between them. Germline assignment: CDR1 SGHKS and CDR2 YYEKEE (reference sequence). The CDR3 nucleotides are TGTGCCAGCAGCTTGTTCCCAGGGAACACCGGGGAGCTGTTTTTT. Its protein is CASSLFPGNTGELFF.

The rearrangement joins TRBV27 to TRBJ2-5, with 12 bases lining up with TRBD2. The DNA matches TRBJ2-7 better at its end, which makes the J call doubtful. CDR1 and CDR2 (germline): MNHEY, SMNVEV (reference sequence). The CDR3 sequence is 16 residues long. The CDR3: CASSRLPGLAGDEQYF. The CDR3 nucleotides are TGTGCCAGCAGCCGCCTTCCGGGACTAGCGGGTGACGAGCAGTACTTC.

This chain joins TRBV12-1 and TRBJ2-2; the D call of TRBD2 is as the table states it, not checked on the DNA. TRBV12-1 is listed as a pseudogene. The CDR3 totals 22 residues. The CDR3 coding sequence is TGTGCCAGCAGCTTCGCCCCGGAGGGACTAGCGGGAGTTAAGGACGTCGCCGGGGAGCTGTTTTTT. Amino acid sequence: CASSFAPEGLAGVKDVAGELFF.

The gene calls are TRBV7-7 and TRBJ2-1, with 11 bases identical to TRBD1. V lost 3 bases and J lost 7; bases outside the gene matches: 5. This CDR3 is 15 amino acids long. In germline, CDR1 is SSHAT, CDR2 FNYEAQ (reference sequence). CDR3 coding DNA: TGTGCCAGCAGCTTCGGGACAGGGGGGATGAATGAGCAGTTCTTC. Amino acid sequence: CASSFGTGGMNEQFF.

The V gene is TRBV7-8, the J gene TRBJ2-5; no clear D. CDR1 and CDR2 (germline): SGHVS, FQNEAQ. The V end lost 5 bases, the J end lost 2 bases, and 15 bases lay between the germline ends. The CDR3 sequence is 15 residues long. CDR3 amino acids: CASSPRGTSQETQYF. As DNA, the CDR3 is TGTGCCAGCAGCCCCCGAGGAACTTCTCAAGAGACCCAGTACTTC.